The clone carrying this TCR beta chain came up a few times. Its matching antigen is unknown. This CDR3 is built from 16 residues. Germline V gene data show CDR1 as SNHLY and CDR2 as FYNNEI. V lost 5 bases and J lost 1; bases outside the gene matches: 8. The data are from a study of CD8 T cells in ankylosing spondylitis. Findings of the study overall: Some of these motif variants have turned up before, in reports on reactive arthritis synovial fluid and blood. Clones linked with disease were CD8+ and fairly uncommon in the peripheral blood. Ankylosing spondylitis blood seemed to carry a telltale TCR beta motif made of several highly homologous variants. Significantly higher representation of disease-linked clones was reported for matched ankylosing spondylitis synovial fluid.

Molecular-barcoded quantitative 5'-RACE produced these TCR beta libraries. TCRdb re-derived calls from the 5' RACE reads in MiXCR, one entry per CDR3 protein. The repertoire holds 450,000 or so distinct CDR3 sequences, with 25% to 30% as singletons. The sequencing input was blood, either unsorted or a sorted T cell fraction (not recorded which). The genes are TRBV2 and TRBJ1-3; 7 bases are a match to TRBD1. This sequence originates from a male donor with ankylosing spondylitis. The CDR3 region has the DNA TGTGCCAGCAGTTCACAGGGGAGAGCATCTGGAAACACCATATATTTT. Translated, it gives CASSSQGRASGNTIYF.